This T cell receptor beta chain came from a study of T cell responses to AZD1222 COVID-19 vaccine. As for the study in general: Second-dose intervals near 4 or 12 weeks were combined. Overall study findings and caveats: Repertoire samples came only from after the peak T cell response. Among the donors, most were white British and more were female, and clonal diversity was possibly underestimated. Close to half of spike-specific TCRs reportedly recognize unmutated variant regions.

The data were produced by immunoSEQ multiplex PCR, yet TCRdb's version contains in-frame clones alone and is incomplete. Counted here are 150,000 or so clones, about 95% occurring once; the ten biggest clones make up about 0.64%. Comments on this clone: As yet, its antigen is unknown.

This CDR3 is 19 amino acids long. V was pared by 0 bases and J by 0 bases, with 20 bases between. CDR1 is SEHNR and CDR2 is FQNEAQ in the germline V gene (reference sequence). This sample comprised peripheral blood, obtained on day 0 of AZD1222 vaccination. The chain uses TRBV7-9 and TRBJ1-1; D is undetermined. The receptor's source is an adult in good health. The CDR3: CASSLAPFGGSGVNTEAFF. In DNA form, the CDR3 reads TGTGCCAGCAGCTTAGCCCCCTTTGGAGGAAGTGGCGTGAACACTGAAGCTTTCTTT.